The 31 T cell receptor beta chains below come from one sample, sequenced in a study of blood T cells in healthy people across ages. PCR was performed a second time for roughly 7 to 11 cycles using a sample-barcoded 5' primer and a J-beta primer mix. TCRdb re-analysed the 5' RACE reads in MiXCR, keeping a single row per CDR3 protein. The table shows some 1 million distinct CDR3 sequences, with less than 50% occurring only once. Sequenced input: blood. The origin of the receptors is an older woman in good health.

This sequence joins TRBV10-3 and TRBJ2-2, with 7 bases matching TRBD1. The CDR3 consists of 17 residues. Germline lookup yields CDR1 ENHRY and CDR2 SYGVKD. V shed 3 bases and J 2 bases; nucleotides not matched to a gene: 9. The CDR3, as DNA: TGTGCCATCAGTGACCCCCACGGGACAGTCAACACCGGGGAGCTGTTTTTT. Amino acids: CAISDPHGTVNTGELFF.

This clonotype was observed a few times. The J gene is TRBJ2-1, the V gene TRBV28; TRBD1 matches at 8 bases. CDR3 length: 17 amino acids. The J segment lost 4 bases and the V segment lost 6 bases, leaving 14 bases of the junction unmatched. The germline V gene encodes CDR1 MDHEN and CDR2 SYDVKM. CDR3 in DNA: TGTGCCAGCAGCGGAACGGACAGGGTAATTTTATACAATGAGCAGTTCTTC. This translates into CASSGTDRVILYNEQFF.

The chain couples TRBV6-5 to TRBJ2-5; 10 bases line up with TRBD2. There are 17 residues in the CDR3. The germline gives CDR1 MNHEY, CDR2 SVGAGI. The V and J ends lost 2 bases and 5 bases, in that order; junction bases with no gene match: 11. In DNA, the CDR3 is TGTGCCAGCAGTTACACCGGACTAGCGGAAATCCGTGAGACCCAGTACTTC. It encodes CASSYTGLAEIRETQYF.

V gene TRBV6-2 or TRBV6-3 combines with J gene TRBJ2-1, with 7 bases aligning to TRBD2. The junction had 11 bases not matched to a gene; V was cut back by 2 bases and J by 7 bases. Germline V gene lookup returns CDR1 MNHEY and CDR2 SVGEGT. This CDR3 region has 16 residues. CDR3 amino acids: CASSYGGGRAGNEQFF. The DNA for the CDR3 is TGTGCCAGCAGTTACGGAGGTGGGAGGGCGGGTAATGAGCAGTTCTTC.

The CDR3 protein is CASSQGGQGARETQYF. CDR3 in DNA: TGTGCCAGCAGCCAAGGGGGACAGGGGGCGAGGGAGACCCAGTACTTC. The V call is TRBV4-2, the J call TRBJ2-5; 12 nucleotides agree with TRBD1. The CDR3 contains 16 residues. V dropped 1 base and J dropped 5; count of bases not matched to a gene: 5. Germline loops: CDR1 LGHNA, CDR2 YNFKEQ.

The table lists this clonotype with a count of one. The V and J genes are TRBV6-2 or TRBV6-3 and TRBJ1-2; D is perhaps TRBD1 (5 bases). This CDR3 spans 14 amino acids. V dropped 2 bases and J dropped 0 bases, with 7 bases sitting between them. Germline CDR1 and CDR2: MNHEY and SVGEGT. In nucleotides, the CDR3 is TGTGCCAGCAGTTACCCCAGGGCTAACTATGGCTACACCTTC. Translation gives CASSYPRANYGYTF.

This clonotype has more than one count but fewer than ten. The chain links TRBV13 to TRBJ2-5, with 9 bases lining up with TRBD2. Judging by the DNA end, TRBJ2-7 fits better; the J call may be wrong. CDR3 length: 14 residues. Looked up from germline, CDR1 is PRHDT and CDR2 is FYEKMQ (reference sequence). The CDR3 spells CASSSSSGDYEQYF. DNA for the CDR3: TGTGCCAGCAGCTCCTCTAGCGGGGACTACGAGCAGTACTTC.

A few counts support this clonotype. J is TRBJ2-1 and V is TRBV20-1; 13 bases align to TRBD2. TRBJ2-7 matches the DNA end more closely, so the J call is doubtful. This CDR3 spans 18 amino acids. The germline gives CDR1 DFQATT, CDR2 SNEGSKA (reference sequence). CDR3: CSAPPGLAGDPPYNEQYF. CDR3 sequence (DNA): TGCAGTGCTCCCCCCGGACTAGCGGGAGATCCCCCCTACAATGAGCAGTACTTC.

Only a few counts were recorded for this clonotype. The chain joins TRBV27 to TRBJ2-7; D is unclear. V lost 10 bases and J 0 bases, leaving 7 bases between the germline ends. CDR1 is MNHEY, CDR2 SMNVEV, per germline (reference sequence). The CDR3 covers 11 residues. This CDR3 reads CATSTSYEQYF. The CDR3 DNA reads as TGTGCCACCTCAACCTCCTACGAGCAGTACTTC.

The V and J genes are TRBV20-1 and TRBJ2-7; D remains unclear. This CDR3 region has 10 residues. Germline V CDR1 and CDR2: DFQATT, SNEGSKA (reference sequence). V was clipped by 2 bases and J by 6 bases, with 5 bases between them. Written as DNA, the CDR3 is TGCAGTGCTAGACTGTCCGAGCAGTACTTC. Translation: CSARLSEQYF.

This clonotype was observed a few times. The chain has TRBV12-3 or TRBV12-4 and TRBJ2-7; D could derive from TRBD1 or TRBD2 (5 bases each). The CDR3 totals 15 residues. V lost 4 bases and J 3 bases, leaving 16 bases between the germline ends. CDR3 residues: CASSSPRGARYEQYF. The CDR3 DNA follows: TGTGCCAGCAGTTCCCCTAGGGGAGCGCGCTACGAGCAGTACTTC.

The rearrangement joins TRBV25-1 to TRBJ2-6, with a tentative D call TRBD2 (5 bases). Per germline, CDR1 MGHDK and CDR2 SYGVNS. CDR3 length equals 15 residues. The V and J ends lost 6 bases and 0 bases respectively, with 9 bases between them. CDR3 sequence reads: CASRAGNSGANVLTF. CDR3 in DNA: TGTGCCAGCAGGGCCGGGAACTCTGGGGCCAACGTCCTGACTTTC.

The chain's CDR3 is CAISEGPNRGSQGEETQYF. CDR3 sequence (DNA): TGTGCCATCAGTGAGGGCCCGAATAGGGGCAGCCAGGGTGAAGAGACCCAGTACTTC. V usage is TRBV10-3 and J usage is TRBJ2-5; TRBD1 is a possible D gene (5 bases). The CDR3 is 19 residues long. The V and J ends lost 2 bases and 3 bases respectively, with 25 bases between them. Germline CDR1 and CDR2: ENHRY and SYGVKD.

This clonotype occurred a few times. The chain uses TRBV6-1 and TRBJ2-1; 10 bases agree with TRBD2. After removal of 5 bases from V and 8 bases from J, the junction contained 9 bases not matched to a gene. CDR1 MNHNS and CDR2 SASEGT come from the germline V gene. The CDR3 has 15 residues. The CDR3 spells CASSLTSGYADEQFF. For the CDR3, the DNA is TGTGCCAGCAGTCTGACTAGCGGGTACGCGGATGAGCAGTTCTTC.

This clonotype came up a few times. This sequence joins TRBV28 and TRBJ2-5; the D gene is possibly TRBD2 (6 bases). The J call may be mistaken, given a closer DNA end match to TRBJ2-7. The length of the CDR3 is 13 residues. CDR1 is MDHEN and CDR2 is SYDVKM in the germline V gene. In DNA form, the CDR3 reads TGTGCCAGCAGTTCCTCGACTAGTGACGAGCAGTACTTC. The encoded protein is CASSSSTSDEQYF.

This clonotype appeared a few times. CDR3: CAWGRVLQETQYF. CDR3 coding DNA: TGTGCCTGGGGCCGGGTCCTCCAAGAGACCCAGTACTTC. The V and J genes are TRBV30 and TRBJ2-5; D uncertain. With 5 bases removed from V and 1 base from J, the gap between germline ends came to 11 bases. Germline lookup yields CDR1 GTSNPN and CDR2 SVGIG (reference sequence). The CDR3 covers 13 residues.

In its sample, this clonotype was seen a few times. The chain has TRBV20-1 and TRBJ2-7; D is uncertain. This CDR3 is 12 amino acids long. Trimming pared 2 bases from V and 5 bases from J, leaving 10 bases between. The germline V gene has CDR1 DFQATT and CDR2 SNEGSKA (reference sequence). The DNA for the CDR3 is TGCAGTGCTAGAACGGGCAAAAACGAGCAGTACTTC. It translates to CSARTGKNEQYF.

This clonotype occurred many times. This chain joins TRBV20-1 and TRBJ2-3; tentative D call: TRBD2 (5 bases). There are 14 residues in the CDR3. The germline V gene has CDR1 DFQATT and CDR2 SNEGSKA (reference sequence). V was pared by 3 bases and J by 0 bases, with 10 bases between. The CDR3 nucleotides read TGCAGTGCTAGGCCTGGCGGGAGCACAGATACGCAGTATTTT. This sequence encodes CSARPGGSTDTQYF.

The rearrangement joins TRBV9 to TRBJ2-1; 9 nucleotides agree with TRBD2. V lost 3 bases, J lost 1 base, and 5 bases stayed unmatched. CDR1 and CDR2 from the germline V gene are SGDLS and YYNGEE. The CDR3 is 16 amino acids. CDR3 sequence: CASSDRLAGSYNEQFF. The CDR3 DNA reads TGTGCCAGCAGCGACCGGCTAGCGGGATCCTACAATGAGCAGTTCTTC.

The chain joins TRBV6-1 to TRBJ2-7, with TRBD1 identical over 9 bases. The V segment lost 4 bases and the J segment 4 bases; nucleotides outside the gene matches: 2. The CDR3 is 13 residues long. Germline V CDR1 and CDR2: MNHNS, SASEGT. The CDR3 spells CASSGGTGYEQYF. The CDR3 DNA reads TGTGCCAGCAGTGGCGGGACAGGGTACGAGCAGTACTTC.

The chain has TRBV24-1 and TRBJ2-2, with a possible D match to TRBD2 (7 bases). Germline V gene data show CDR1 as KGHDR and CDR2 as SFDVKD. Trimming cost V 1 base and J 0 bases, with 11 bases left between them. This CDR3 is 17 amino acids long. The CDR3 nucleotides are TGTGCCACCAGTGATTTTACGGGGGGCCCGAACACCGGGGAGCTGTTTTTT. Its translation: CATSDFTGGPNTGELFF.

This clonotype was counted only a few times. The V gene is TRBV2, the J gene TRBJ2-5, with 11 positions matching TRBD1. Germline-derived CDR1 and CDR2 are SNHLY and FYNNEI. This CDR3 region has 17 residues. The V segment lost 6 bases and the J segment 0 bases; nucleotides outside the gene matches: 9. Here the CDR3 DNA reads TGTGCCAGCAGCCGGGACAGGGGGTCCCCTCACCAAGAGACCCAGTACTTC. Its translation is CASSRDRGSPHQETQYF.

This clonotype showed up just a few times. The chain links TRBV7-8 to TRBJ2-3, with 9 bases identical to TRBD2. CDR3 size: 16 residues. CDR1 is SGHVS and CDR2 is FQNEAQ in the germline V gene. J gave up 2 bases and V 5 bases, and 8 bases lay outside the gene matches. CDR3 region: CASSPLGGRATDTQYF. The CDR3, as DNA: TGTGCCAGCAGCCCCCTTGGCGGGAGGGCCACAGATACGCAGTATTTT.

This clonotype was counted only a few times. This sequence joins TRBV6-5 and TRBJ1-1, with D perhaps matching TRBD1 (5 bases). Trimming stripped 4 bases from V and 4 bases from J, with 22 bases between. CDR1 is MNHEY, CDR2 SVGAGI, per germline. The CDR3 contains 17 residues. CDR3 nucleotides: TGTGCCAGCAGTTCTGCTGGTAGCTGGGGCAAGAGCACTGAAGCTTTCTTT. Its protein product is CASSSAGSWGKSTEAFF.

This rearrangement joins TRBV6-6 to TRBJ2-7; D not resolved. Germline loops: CDR1 MNHNY, CDR2 SVGAGI (reference sequence). The CDR3 is 12 amino acids. Trimming removed 10 bases at V and 3 bases at J, with 13 bases between. The CDR3 DNA reads as TGTGCCACCGAAGGCCGGTTCTACGAGCAGTACTTC. Encoded protein: CATEGRFYEQYF.

J is TRBJ1-2 and V is TRBV12-3 or TRBV12-4, with D unresolved. CDR3 size: 14 residues. Trimming cost V 7 bases and J 8 bases, with 20 bases left between them. Written as DNA, the CDR3 is TGTGCCAGCACCAAAGACCTCGGGGTGGGAGGCTACACCTTC. Translating it yields CASTKDLGVGGYTF.

The chain joins TRBV18 to TRBJ2-1; D possibly corresponds to TRBD2 (6 bases). V was cut by 3 bases and J by 4 bases, with 13 bases left in between. The CDR3 consists of 15 residues. The germline V gene has CDR1 KGHSH and CDR2 LQKENI. CDR3 in DNA: TGTGCCAGCTCACCTCTACCCGGGAGATACAATGAGCAGTTCTTC. Translated: CASSPLPGRYNEQFF.

DNA of the CDR3: TGCAGTGGGGAAGGGACAGGGTCCTACAATGAGCAGTTCTTC. Translation gives CSGEGTGSYNEQFF. The chain joins TRBV20-1 to TRBJ2-1; TRBD1 matches at 9 bases. Trimming at V came to 7 bases and at J to 1 base, leaving 5 bases not matched to a gene. Per the germline V gene, CDR1 is DFQATT and CDR2 is SNEGSKA (reference sequence). The length of the CDR3 is 14 residues.

This clonotype was observed many times. This rearrangement joins TRBV12-3 or TRBV12-4 to TRBJ1-2, with D unresolved. CDR3 length: 13 residues. V was trimmed by 3 bases and J by 5 bases, leaving 10 bases between them. In nucleotides, the CDR3 is TGTGCCAGCAGTTTTGTGGGGAAGTATGGCTACACCTTC. Translating it yields CASSFVGKYGYTF.

The chain joins TRBV24-1 to TRBJ2-5; D possibly corresponds to TRBD1 (5 bases). The tail of the sequence fits TRBJ2-7 better, so the J call may be wrong. CDR3 length: 13 residues. The germline CDR1 and CDR2 sequences are KGHDR and SFDVKD. The CDR3 DNA sequence: TGTGCCACCAGTGAGGCAGGGAATCCCGAGCAGTACTTC. This codes for CATSEAGNPEQYF.

This sequence joins TRBV12-3 or TRBV12-4 and TRBJ2-4; D not resolved. The DNA matches TRBJ2-7 better at its end, which makes the J call doubtful. This CDR3 spans 16 amino acids. CDR3 DNA sequence: TGTGCCAGCAGTTTTCCTCCCCCTGACGGTTCTGGCGAGCAGTACTTC. Protein sequence: CASSFPPPDGSGEQYF.